The source of this T cell receptor beta chain is a study of OX40 agonist ivuxolimab in advanced cancers. Context from the whole study: The costimulatory receptor OX40 (CD134) was targeted by ivuxolimab, a fully human IgG2 agonistic monoclonal antibody. Patients were allowed to have had prior anti-PD-1, anti-PD-L1 or anti-CTLA-4 therapy, and approximately 37% of the dose-escalation patients had been treated with checkpoint inhibitors. The paper covers the monotherapy dose-escalation part of the phase I ivuxolimab trial, which included N of about 56 patients. Intravenous ivuxolimab was administered to patients every 2 weeks at six dose levels: 0.01, 0.1, 0.3, 1.5, 3 and 10 mg/kg. Of the approximately 50 dose-escalation patients, hepatocellular carcinoma was present in about 19, melanoma in some 15, renal cell carcinoma in 9 and head and neck cancer in 9. A male proportion of roughly 80% and a mean age of about 60 years, ranging from 23 to 79, were recorded for the dose-escalation cohort. Peripheral TCRbeta sequencing aimed to test whether ivuxolimab altered TCR sequence diversity and caused clonal T-cell expansion. Three dose-escalation patients achieved partial responses, one with hepatocellular carcinoma and two with cutaneous melanoma.

General conclusions and limits of the study: The antigen specificity of the peripheral T cells that underwent clonal expansion was not determined. After ivuxolimab, CD8+ T cells had more expanded clones than CD4+ T cells on average. At doses of 0.1 to 3.0 mg/kg, clonal expansion of both CD4+ and CD8+ blood T cells was observed from baseline to week 6. Low levels of normalized T-cell clonal expansion were also seen in some nonresponding patients. In the 0.1-3.0 mg/kg groups, partial responders had among the lowest normalized peripheral clonal expansion, particularly in CD8+ T cells.

Genomic DNA was isolated from the sorted cells so that the TCRbeta CDR3 region could be sequenced. The immunoSEQ Assay was used to sequence the TCRbeta CDR3 regions. TCRdb limited this immuneACCESS table to in-frame rearrangements with V and J called. A share of clones is missing; checked studies link under half to unresolved V genes, and the rest is unexplained. The sample table lists 90,000 to 120,000 clones, approximately 90% of them with a count of one. Roughly 1.1% of the sample is held by the ten biggest clonotypes. Notes on this clone: Its antigen has not been determined. Base qualities are missing; no much larger clone stands one base away. Other DNA sequences in the same sample also yield this CDR3.

Reading the germline V gene gives CDR1 MNHEY and CDR2 SVGAGI. Its CDR3 holds 15 amino acids, cysteine through phenylalanine. Just the 45-base CDR3 DNA is kept, in frame starting at base 1. Compared with germline, V lacks 6 bases and J lacks 3 bases; bases without a gene match: 5. The trial excluded patients who had a history of autoimmune disease or were on systemic immunosuppression. Peripheral blood for TCR sequencing was collected from all dose cohorts at baseline, on cycle 4 day 1, and on cycle 7 day 1. The samples were drawn from a first-in-human, open-label, multicenter phase I dose-escalation trial of ivuxolimab. Adults with locally advanced or metastatic melanoma, renal cell carcinoma, hepatocellular carcinoma or head and neck squamous cell carcinoma were enrolled in the trial. Before TCR sequencing, CD4+ T cells and CD8+ T cells from peripheral blood were sorted into separate populations.

Recombination linked TRBV6-5 to TRBJ2-7, and 13 junctional nucleotides match TRBD2. Sequencing used CD4+ or CD8+ T cells sorted from blood, obtained in a trial of the OX40 agonist ivuxolimab. The TCR was taken from an adult with an advanced solid tumor such as melanoma, head and neck, liver or kidney cancer. The CDR3 here reads CASSPRTSGSYEQYF. The DNA reads as follows: TGTGCCAGCAGCCCGCGGACTAGCGGGAGCTACGAGCAGTACTTC.